The TCR beta chain under discussion was sequenced for a study of beta chain features in type 1 diabetes. General study findings and limits: Moderate yet significant TCRB CDR3 shortening was seen in Type 1 diabetes patients in all four CD4+ subsets. Naive, central memory and Treg TCRB repertoires seemed to resemble each other more closely in patients than they did in healthy donors.

CDR3 length: 13 residues. In germline, CDR1 is SGHTA, CDR2 FQGNSA. Trimming removed 3 bases at V and 2 bases at J, with 8 bases between. Heparinised blood was drawn once per donor, averaging approximately 100 mL. Without exception, sorted populations had purity beyond 98%. The investigators reverse transcribed all of the isolated RNA, so they sequenced expressed TCRB transcripts. Sequenced by immunoSEQ multiplex PCR; TCRdb stores in-frame clones only, minus some. The profile shows about 360,000 clones, roughly an eighth of them singletons. Concerning this clone: Its antigen remains unknown.

The chain joins TRBV7-2 to TRBJ2-7; D remains unclear. This clonotype originated in a man aged 18 to 29 in good health. The source material was naive CD4+ T cells from blood. CDR3 sequence (DNA): TGTGCCAGCAGCTTCCAAGACACCTACGAGCAGTACTTC. The encoded protein is CASSFQDTYEQYF.